The text below deals with one T cell receptor (beta chain). Its antigen is as yet unknown. The junction departs from germline at one end; a sequencing error may be responsible. The source of the sample is a study of cytomegalovirus exposure and HLA in healthy donors. This CDR3 is 16 amino acids long. Germline lookup yields CDR1 SEHNR and CDR2 FQNEAQ (reference sequence). Study-level results: Some V segments, including TRBV6-2 and TRBV6-3, were excluded as indistinguishable. There were reportedly fewer N-insertions in an Asian-associated ancestry cluster than the approximately 630-donor mean, in a later analysis. In vitro experiments confirmed that a few CMV-associated chains were specific for CMV antigens.

Primers: 60 Vbeta forward and 13 Jbeta reverse. Generated by immunoSEQ multiplex PCR, the TCRdb table keeps only in-frame clones and is missing some. The repertoire includes roughly 98,000 clones, about 81% of them detected once, and 1.4% sits in the top ten. The chain couples TRBV7-9 to TRBJ2-3, with D possibly matching TRBD1 (6 bases). The sequencing input was PBMCs. This clonotype was obtained from a man in his forties in good health and CMV-seronegative. The CDR3 bases are TGTTCCAGCAGCTTATCCAGGGGTGATGACACAGATACGCAGTATTTT. It specifies CSSSLSRGDDTDTQYF.